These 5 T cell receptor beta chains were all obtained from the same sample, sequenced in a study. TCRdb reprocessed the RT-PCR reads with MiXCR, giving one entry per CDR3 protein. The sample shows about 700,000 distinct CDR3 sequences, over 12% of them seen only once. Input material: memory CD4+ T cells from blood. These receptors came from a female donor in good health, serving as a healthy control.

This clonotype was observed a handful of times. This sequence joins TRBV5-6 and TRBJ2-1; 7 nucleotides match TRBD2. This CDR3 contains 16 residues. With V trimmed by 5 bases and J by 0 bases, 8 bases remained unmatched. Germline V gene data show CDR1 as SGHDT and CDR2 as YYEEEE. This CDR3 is CASSYLAESSYNEQFF. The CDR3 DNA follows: TGTGCCAGCAGTTATCTAGCGGAAAGCTCCTACAATGAGCAGTTCTTC.

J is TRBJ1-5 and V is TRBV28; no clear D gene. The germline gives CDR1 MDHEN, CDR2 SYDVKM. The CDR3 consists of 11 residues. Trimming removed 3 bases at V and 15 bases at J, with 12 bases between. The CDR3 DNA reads TGTGCCAGCAGTTTGGGCCAGGACGGGCATTTT. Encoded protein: CASSLGQDGHF.

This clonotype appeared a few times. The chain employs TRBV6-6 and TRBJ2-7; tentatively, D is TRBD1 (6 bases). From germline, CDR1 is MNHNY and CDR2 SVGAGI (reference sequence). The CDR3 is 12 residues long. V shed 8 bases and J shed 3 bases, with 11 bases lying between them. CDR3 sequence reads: CASGGHHYEQYF. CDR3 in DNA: TGTGCCAGCGGGGGACACCACTACGAGCAGTACTTC.

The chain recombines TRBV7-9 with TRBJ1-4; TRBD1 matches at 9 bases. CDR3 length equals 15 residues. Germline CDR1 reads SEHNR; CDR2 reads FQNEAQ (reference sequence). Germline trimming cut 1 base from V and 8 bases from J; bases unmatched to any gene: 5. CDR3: CASSLGDRVDEKLFF. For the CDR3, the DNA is TGTGCCAGCAGCTTAGGGGACAGGGTGGACGAAAAACTGTTTTTT.

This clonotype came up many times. The CDR3 is CASSLHSYPGQPGYTQYF. The CDR3 region has the DNA TGCGCCAGCAGCCTACATAGTTATCCCGGGCAGCCGGGGTATACGCAGTATTTT. This chain uses TRBV4-3 with TRBJ2-3, with D possibly matching TRBD2 (5 bases). CDR1 is LGHNA and CDR2 is YSLEER in the germline V gene. This CDR3 spans 18 amino acids. V shed 4 bases and J shed 7 bases, with 27 bases lying between them.